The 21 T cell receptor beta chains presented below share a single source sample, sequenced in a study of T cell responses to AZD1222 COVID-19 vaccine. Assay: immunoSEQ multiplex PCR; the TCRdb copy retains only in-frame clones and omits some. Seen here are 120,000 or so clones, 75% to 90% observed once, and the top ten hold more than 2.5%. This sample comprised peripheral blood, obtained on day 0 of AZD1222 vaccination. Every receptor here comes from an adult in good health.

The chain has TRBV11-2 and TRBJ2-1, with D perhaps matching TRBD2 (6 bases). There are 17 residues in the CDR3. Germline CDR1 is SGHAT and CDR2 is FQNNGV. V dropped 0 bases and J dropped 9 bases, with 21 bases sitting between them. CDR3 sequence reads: CASSLDLVGVAGGEQFF. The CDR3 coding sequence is TGTGCCAGCAGCTTAGATCTAGTCGGGGTCGCCGGGGGTGAGCAGTTCTTC.

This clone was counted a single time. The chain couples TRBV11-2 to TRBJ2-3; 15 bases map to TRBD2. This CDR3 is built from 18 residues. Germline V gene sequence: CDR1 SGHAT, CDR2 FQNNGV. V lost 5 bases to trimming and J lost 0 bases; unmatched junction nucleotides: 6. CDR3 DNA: TGTGCCAGCAGCCAAGGACTAGCGGGGGGGCCTAGCACAGATACGCAGTATTTT. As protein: CASSQGLAGGPSTDTQYF.

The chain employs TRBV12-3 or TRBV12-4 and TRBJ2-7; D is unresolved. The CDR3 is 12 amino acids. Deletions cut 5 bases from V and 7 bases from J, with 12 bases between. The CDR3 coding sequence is TGTGCCAGCAGTCTCGGGCCCGGGGAGCAGTACTTC. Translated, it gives CASSLGPGEQYF.

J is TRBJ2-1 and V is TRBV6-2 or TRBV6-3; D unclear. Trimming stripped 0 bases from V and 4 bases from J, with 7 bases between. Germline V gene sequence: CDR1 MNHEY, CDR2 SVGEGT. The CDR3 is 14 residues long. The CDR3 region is CASSYSIGYNEQFF. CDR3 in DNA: TGTGCCAGCAGTTACTCGATAGGATACAATGAGCAGTTCTTC.

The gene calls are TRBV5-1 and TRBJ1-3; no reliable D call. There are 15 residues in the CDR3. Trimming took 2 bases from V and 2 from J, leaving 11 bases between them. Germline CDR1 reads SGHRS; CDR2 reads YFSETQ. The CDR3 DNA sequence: TGCGCCAGCAGCTTAGGATACTCTGCTGGAAACACCATATATTTT. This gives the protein CASSLGYSAGNTIYF.

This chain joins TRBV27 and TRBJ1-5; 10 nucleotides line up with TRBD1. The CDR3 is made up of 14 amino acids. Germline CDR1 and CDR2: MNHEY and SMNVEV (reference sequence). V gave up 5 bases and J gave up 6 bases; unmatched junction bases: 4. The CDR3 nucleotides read TGTGCCAGCAGTCCAAGGGACAGGGGTCAGCCCCAGCATTTT. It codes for CASSPRDRGQPQHF.

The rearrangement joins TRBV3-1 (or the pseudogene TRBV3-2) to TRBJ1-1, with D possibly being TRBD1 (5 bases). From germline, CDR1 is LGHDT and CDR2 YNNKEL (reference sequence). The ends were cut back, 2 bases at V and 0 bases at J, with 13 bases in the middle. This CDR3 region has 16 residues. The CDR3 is CASSQTDRNMNTEAFF. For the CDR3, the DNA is TGTGCCAGCAGCCAAACCGACAGAAACATGAACACTGAAGCTTTCTTT.

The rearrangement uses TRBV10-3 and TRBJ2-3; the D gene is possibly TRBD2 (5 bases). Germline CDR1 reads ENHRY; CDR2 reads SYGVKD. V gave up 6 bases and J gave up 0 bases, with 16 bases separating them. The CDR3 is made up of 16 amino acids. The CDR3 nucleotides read TGTGCCATCAGCGCGCGAGGGAAGACTAGCACAGATACGCAGTATTTT. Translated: CAISARGKTSTDTQYF.

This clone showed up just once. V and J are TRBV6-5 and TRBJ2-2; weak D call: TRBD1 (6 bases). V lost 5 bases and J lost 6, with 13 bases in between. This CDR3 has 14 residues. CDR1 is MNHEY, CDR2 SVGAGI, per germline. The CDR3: CASSHRVLSGELFF. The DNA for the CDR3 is TGTGCCAGCAGTCACAGGGTACTTTCCGGGGAGCTGTTTTTT.

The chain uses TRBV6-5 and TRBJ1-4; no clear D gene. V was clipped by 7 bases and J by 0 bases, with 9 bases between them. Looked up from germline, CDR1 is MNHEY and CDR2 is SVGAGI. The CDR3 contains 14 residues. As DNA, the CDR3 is TGTGCCAGCACCTTAGTTGCAACTAATGAAAAACTGTTTTTT. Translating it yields CASTLVATNEKLFF.

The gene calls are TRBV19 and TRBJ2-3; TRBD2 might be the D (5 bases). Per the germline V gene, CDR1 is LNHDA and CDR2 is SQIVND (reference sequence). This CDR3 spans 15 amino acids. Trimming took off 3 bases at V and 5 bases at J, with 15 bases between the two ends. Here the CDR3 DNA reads TGTGCCAGTAGTATCATGAGGCGGGCGGGAGATACGCAGTATTTT. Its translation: CASSIMRRAGDTQYF.

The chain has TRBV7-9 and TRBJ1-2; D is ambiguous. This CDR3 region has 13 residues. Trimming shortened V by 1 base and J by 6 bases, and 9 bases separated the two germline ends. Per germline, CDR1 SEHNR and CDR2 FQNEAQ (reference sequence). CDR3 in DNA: TGTGCCAGCAGCTTAGGGGGTCCTAATGGCTACACCTTC. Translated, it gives CASSLGGPNGYTF.

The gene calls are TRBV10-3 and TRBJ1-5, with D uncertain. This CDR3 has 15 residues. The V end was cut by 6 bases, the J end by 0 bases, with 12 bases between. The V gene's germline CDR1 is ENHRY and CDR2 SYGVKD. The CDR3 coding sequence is TGTGCCATCAGCCCTTACCTTGATAGCAATCAGCCCCAGCATTTT. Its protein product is CAISPYLDSNQPQHF.

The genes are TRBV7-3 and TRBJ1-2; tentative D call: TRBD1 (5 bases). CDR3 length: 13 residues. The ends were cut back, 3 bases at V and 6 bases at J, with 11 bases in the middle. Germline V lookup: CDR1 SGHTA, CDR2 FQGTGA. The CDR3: CASSFGRVHGYTF. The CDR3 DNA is TGTGCCAGCAGCTTCGGCAGGGTACATGGCTACACCTTC.

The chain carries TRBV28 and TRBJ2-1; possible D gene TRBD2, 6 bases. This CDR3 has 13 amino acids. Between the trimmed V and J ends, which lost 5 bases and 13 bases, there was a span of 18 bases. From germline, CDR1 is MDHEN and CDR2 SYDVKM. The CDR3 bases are TGTGCCAGCAGTCTACCCGGAGGGTTGGTCCAGTTCTTC. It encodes CASSLPGGLVQFF.

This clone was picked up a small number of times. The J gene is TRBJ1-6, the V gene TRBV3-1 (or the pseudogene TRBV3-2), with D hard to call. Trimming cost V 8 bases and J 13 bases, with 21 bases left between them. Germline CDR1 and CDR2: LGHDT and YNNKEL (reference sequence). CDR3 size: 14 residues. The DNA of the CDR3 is TGTGCCAGCGGTTTAGGAGCCCGTCTGCCCCCCCTCCACTTT. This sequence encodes CASGLGARLPPLHF.

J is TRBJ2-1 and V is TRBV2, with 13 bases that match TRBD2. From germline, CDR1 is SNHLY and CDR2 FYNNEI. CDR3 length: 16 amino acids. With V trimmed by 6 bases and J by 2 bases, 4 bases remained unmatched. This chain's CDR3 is CASSRTSGSTYNEQFF. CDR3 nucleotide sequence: TGTGCCAGCAGCCGGACTAGCGGGAGCACCTACAATGAGCAGTTCTTC.

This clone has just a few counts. Here the CDR3 DNA reads TGTGCCATCAGTGAAACCACTTTACCTACCCAGGATACGCAGTATTTT. Translation gives CAISETTLPTQDTQYF. The J gene is TRBJ2-3, the V gene TRBV10-3; no clear D gene. Germline V gives CDR1 ENHRY, CDR2 SYGVKD. Trimming took off 3 bases at V and 6 bases at J, with 19 bases between the two ends. The CDR3 covers 16 residues.

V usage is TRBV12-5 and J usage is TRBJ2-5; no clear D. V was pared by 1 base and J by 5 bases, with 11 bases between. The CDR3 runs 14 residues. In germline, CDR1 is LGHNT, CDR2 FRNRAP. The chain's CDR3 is CASGLGGPSETQYF. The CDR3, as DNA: TGTGCTAGTGGTTTGGGGGGTCCCTCGGAGACCCAGTACTTC. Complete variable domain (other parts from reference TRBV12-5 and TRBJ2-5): DARVTQTPRHKVTEMGQEVTMRCQPILGHNTVFWYRQTMMQGLELLAYFRNRAPLDDSGMPKDRFSAEMPDATLATLKIQPSEPRDSAVYFCASGLGGPSETQYFGPGTRLLVL.

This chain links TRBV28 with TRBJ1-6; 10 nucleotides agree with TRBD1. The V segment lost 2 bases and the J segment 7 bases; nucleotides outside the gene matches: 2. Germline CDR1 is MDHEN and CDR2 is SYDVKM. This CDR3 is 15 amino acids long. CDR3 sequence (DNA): TGTGCCAGCAGTTTACCGGGACAGGGGAATTCACCCCTCCACTTT. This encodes CASSLPGQGNSPLHF. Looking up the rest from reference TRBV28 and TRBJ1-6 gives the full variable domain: DVKVTQSSRYLVKRTGEKVFLECVQDMDHENMFWYRQDPGLGLRLIYFSYDVKMKEKGDIPEGYSVSREKKERFSLILESASTNQTSMYLCASSLPGQGNSPLHFGNGTRLTVT.

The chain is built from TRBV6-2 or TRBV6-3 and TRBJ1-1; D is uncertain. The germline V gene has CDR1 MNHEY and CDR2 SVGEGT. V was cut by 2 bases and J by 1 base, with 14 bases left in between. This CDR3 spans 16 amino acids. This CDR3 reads CASSYGPGSGNTEAFF. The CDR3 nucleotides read TGTGCCAGCAGTTACGGACCGGGTTCCGGGAACACTGAAGCTTTCTTT.